One and the same sample provided the 13 T cell receptor beta chains below, sequenced in a study of blood T cell repertoires in COVID-19. Sequenced by immunoSEQ multiplex PCR; TCRdb stores in-frame clones only, minus some. The sample lists about 120,000 clones, around four fifths seen once, with 2% to 2.5% in the top ten. The sample comprised peripheral blood. The receptor source for this set is a man aged 25 to 45 with acute or convalescent COVID-19.

In this sample, this clone turned up a few times. This chain joins TRBV5-8 and TRBJ1-1; D gene uncertain. CDR3 size: 15 residues. Per the germline V gene, CDR1 is SGHTS and CDR2 is YDEGEE. The V gene lost 4 bases and the J gene lost 0 bases, with 13 bases spanning the gap. The CDR3 DNA reads as TGTGCCAGCAGCCCCATGGACTTCCTGAACACTGAAGCTTTCTTT. It encodes CASSPMDFLNTEAFF.

The chain carries TRBV6-6 and TRBJ1-5; 8 bases agree with TRBD1. The CDR3 is 12 amino acids. V was pared by 6 bases and J by 7 bases, with 2 bases of the junction left unmatched. Germline CDR1 and CDR2: MNHNY and SVGAGI (reference sequence). The CDR3 bases are TGTGCCAGCAGAGACAGGGGCCAGCCCCAGCATTTT. Amino acid sequence: CASRDRGQPQHF.

V is TRBV10-3 and J is TRBJ2-3, with D unresolved. V dropped 3 bases and J dropped 2 bases, with 12 bases sitting between them. There are 15 residues in the CDR3. Germline V gene data show CDR1 as ENHRY and CDR2 as SYGVKD. The CDR3 here is CAISEADTSTDTQYF. The CDR3 coding sequence is TGTGCCATCAGTGAAGCCGACACCTCCACAGATACGCAGTATTTT.

This chain connects TRBV6-5 to TRBJ2-5, with 12 bases that match TRBD2. The CDR3 covers 16 residues. CDR1 is MNHEY and CDR2 is SVGAGI in the germline V gene. The V gene end was trimmed by 6 bases and the J gene end by 3 bases; junction bases not matched to a gene: 8. CDR3 nucleotides: TGTGCCAGCAGCTACCTAGCGGGAGGGCGGGAAGAGACCCAGTACTTC. Its translation is CASSYLAGGREETQYF.

The chain recombines TRBV7-9 with TRBJ1-4; 7 bases are a match to TRBD1. CDR3 length: 13 residues. The V segment lost 4 bases and the J segment 6 bases; nucleotides outside the gene matches: 2. Per the germline V gene, CDR1 is SEHNR and CDR2 is FQNEAQ (reference sequence). CDR3 sequence reads: CASSSTGDEKLFF. The CDR3 bases are TGTGCCAGCAGCTCAACAGGGGATGAAAAACTGTTTTTT.

This clone showed up just once. V and J are TRBV30 and TRBJ2-7; 7 bases align to TRBD1. CDR3 length equals 14 residues. The V segment lost 4 bases and the J segment 2 bases; nucleotides outside the gene matches: 8. Germline assignment: CDR1 GTSNPN and CDR2 SVGIG (reference sequence). The CDR3 reads CAWNLFDRAYEQYF. In DNA, the CDR3 is TGTGCCTGGAACCTATTCGACAGGGCCTACGAGCAGTACTTC.

The rearrangement joins TRBV5-4 to TRBJ2-3, with 9 bases identical to TRBD1. Germline V lookup: CDR1 SGHNT, CDR2 YYREEE (reference sequence). V lost 5 bases, J lost 6 bases, and 7 bases stayed unmatched. The CDR3 covers 14 residues. This chain's CDR3 is CASRQDRGSDTQYF. The CDR3 DNA follows: TGTGCCAGCAGACAGGACAGGGGTTCCGATACGCAGTATTTT.

The chain uses TRBV12-3 or TRBV12-4 and TRBJ1-1, with D uncertain. V dropped 4 bases and J dropped 7 bases, with 7 bases sitting between them. This CDR3 has 11 residues. The CDR3 DNA follows: TGTGCCAGCAGTTACGGGGATGAAGCTTTCTTT. Encoded protein: CASSYGDEAFF.

The chain employs TRBV10-2 and TRBJ2-7; 13 positions agree with TRBD2. This CDR3 has 17 amino acids. The V segment lost 4 bases and the J segment 0 bases; nucleotides outside the gene matches: 6. CDR1 and CDR2 (germline): WSHSY, SAAADI. Here the CDR3 DNA reads TGCGCCAGCAGTGGGGGGACTAGCGGGGCTAGCTCCTACGAGCAGTACGTC. As protein: CASSGGTSGASSYEQYV.

The chain carries TRBV5-1 and TRBJ1-2, with D perhaps TRBD1 (5 bases). Germline values: CDR1 SGHRS, CDR2 YFSETQ. The CDR3 extends over 12 amino acids. V was shortened by 0 bases and J by 8 bases, with 8 bases between the two germline ends. CDR3 sequence (DNA): TGCGCCAGCAGCTTGGAAGGGGAAGGCTACACCTTC. As protein: CASSLEGEGYTF.

V is TRBV27 and J is TRBJ1-2; no definite D call. V was shortened by 10 bases and J by 1 base, with 10 bases between the two germline ends. The CDR3 consists of 12 residues. The germline CDR1 and CDR2 sequences are MNHEY and SMNVEV (reference sequence). This CDR3 reads CATREVNYGYTF. In DNA form, the CDR3 reads TGTGCCACTCGAGAGGTTAACTATGGCTACACCTTC.

CDR3 region: CASSYSTKDTGELFF. CDR3 DNA sequence: TGTGCCAGCAGTTACTCGACTAAAGACACCGGGGAGCTGTTTTTT. The gene calls are TRBV6-5 and TRBJ2-2; D perhaps matches TRBD2 (5 bases). This CDR3 has 15 residues. V gave up 0 bases and J gave up 3 bases, with 8 bases separating them. Germline V gene lookup returns CDR1 MNHEY and CDR2 SVGAGI.

This chain uses TRBV5-1 with TRBJ2-5, with D possibly TRBD1 on 5 matching bases. V was pared by 1 base and J by 2 bases, with 18 bases between. CDR1 and CDR2 (germline): SGHRS, YFSETQ. CDR3 length equals 17 residues. As DNA, the CDR3 is TGCGCCAGCAGCTTGTCATCTGGCAGGGAAAAACAAGAGACCCAGTACTTC. It encodes CASSLSSGREKQETQYF.